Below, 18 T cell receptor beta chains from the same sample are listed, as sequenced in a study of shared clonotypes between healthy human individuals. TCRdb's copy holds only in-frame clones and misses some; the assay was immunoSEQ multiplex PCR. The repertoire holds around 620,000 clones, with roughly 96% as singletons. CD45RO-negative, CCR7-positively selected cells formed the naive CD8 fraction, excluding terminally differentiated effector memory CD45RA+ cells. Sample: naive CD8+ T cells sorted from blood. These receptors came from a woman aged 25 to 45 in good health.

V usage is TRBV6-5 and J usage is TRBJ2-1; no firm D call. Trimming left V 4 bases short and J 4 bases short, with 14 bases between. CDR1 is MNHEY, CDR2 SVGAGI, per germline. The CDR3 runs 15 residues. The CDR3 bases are TGTGCCAGCAGTTTTCAGGACCCAAGATACAATGAGCAGTTCTTC. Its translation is CASSFQDPRYNEQFF.

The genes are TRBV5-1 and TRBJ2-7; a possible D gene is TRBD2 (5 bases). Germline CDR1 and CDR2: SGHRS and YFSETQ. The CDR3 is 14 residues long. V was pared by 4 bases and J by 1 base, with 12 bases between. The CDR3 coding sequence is TGCGCCAGCAGCATCGGACGGGAATCCTACGAGCAGTACTTC. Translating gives CASSIGRESYEQYF.

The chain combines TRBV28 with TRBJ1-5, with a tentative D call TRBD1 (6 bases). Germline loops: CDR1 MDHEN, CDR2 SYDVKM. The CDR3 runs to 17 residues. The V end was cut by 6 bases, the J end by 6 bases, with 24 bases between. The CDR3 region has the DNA TGTGCCAGCAGCACCCGATCATCAGGGGTATTGGGTCAGCCCCAGCATTTT. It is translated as CASSTRSSGVLGQPQHF. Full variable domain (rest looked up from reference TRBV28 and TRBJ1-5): DVKVTQSSRYLVKRTGEKVFLECVQDMDHENMFWYRQDPGLGLRLIYFSYDVKMKEKGDIPEGYSVSREKKERFSLILESASTNQTSMYLCASSTRSSGVLGQPQHFGDGTRLSIL.

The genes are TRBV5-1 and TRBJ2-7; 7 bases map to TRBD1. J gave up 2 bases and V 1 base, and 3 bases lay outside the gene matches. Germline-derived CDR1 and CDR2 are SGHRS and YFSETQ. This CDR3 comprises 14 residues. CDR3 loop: CASSLRQGPYEQYF. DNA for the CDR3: TGCGCCAGCAGCTTGAGACAGGGACCCTACGAGCAGTACTTC. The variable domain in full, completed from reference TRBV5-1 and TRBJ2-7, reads KAGVTQTPRYLIKTRGQQVTLSCSPISGHRSVSWYQQTPGQGLQFLFEYFSETQRNKGNFPGRFSGRQFSNSRSEMNVSTLELGDSALYLCASSLRQGPYEQYFGPGTRLTVT.

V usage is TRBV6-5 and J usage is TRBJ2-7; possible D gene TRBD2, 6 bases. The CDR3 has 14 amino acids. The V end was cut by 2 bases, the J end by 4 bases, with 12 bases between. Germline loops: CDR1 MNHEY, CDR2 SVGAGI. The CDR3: CASSYDARGYEQYF. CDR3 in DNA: TGTGCCAGCAGTTACGATGCCCGGGGGTACGAGCAGTACTTC.

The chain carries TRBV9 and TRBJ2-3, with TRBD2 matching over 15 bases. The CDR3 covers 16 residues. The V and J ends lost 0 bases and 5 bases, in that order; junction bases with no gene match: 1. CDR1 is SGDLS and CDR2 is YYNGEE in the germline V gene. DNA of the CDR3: TGTGCCAGCAGCGTAGGGGGACTAGCGGGAGGAGATACGCAGTATTTT. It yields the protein CASSVGGLAGGDTQYF.

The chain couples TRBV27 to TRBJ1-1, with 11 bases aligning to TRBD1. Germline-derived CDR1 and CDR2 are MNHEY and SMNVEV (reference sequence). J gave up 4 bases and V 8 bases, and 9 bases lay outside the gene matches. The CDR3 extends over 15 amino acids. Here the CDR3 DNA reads TGTGCCAGCGCGGACAGGGGGCAGTGGATCACTGAAGCTTTCTTT. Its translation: CASADRGQWITEAFF.

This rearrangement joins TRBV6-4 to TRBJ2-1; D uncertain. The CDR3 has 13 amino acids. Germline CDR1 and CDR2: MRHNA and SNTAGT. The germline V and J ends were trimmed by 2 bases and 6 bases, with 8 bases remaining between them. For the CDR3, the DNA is TGTGCCAGCAGTGACGACGGGCGCAATGAGCAGTTCTTC. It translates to CASSDDGRNEQFF.

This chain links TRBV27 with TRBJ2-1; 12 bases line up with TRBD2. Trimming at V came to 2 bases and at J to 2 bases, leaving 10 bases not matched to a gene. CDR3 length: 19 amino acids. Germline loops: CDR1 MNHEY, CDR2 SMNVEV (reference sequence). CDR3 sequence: CASSLHLGTSGLTYNEQFF. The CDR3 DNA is TGTGCCAGCAGTTTACACCTCGGGACTAGCGGGCTTACCTACAATGAGCAGTTCTTC.

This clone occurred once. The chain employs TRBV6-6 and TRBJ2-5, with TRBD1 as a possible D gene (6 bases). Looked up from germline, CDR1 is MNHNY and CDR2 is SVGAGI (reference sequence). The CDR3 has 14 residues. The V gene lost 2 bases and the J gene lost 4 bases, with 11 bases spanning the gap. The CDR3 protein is CASSYVGGVETQYF. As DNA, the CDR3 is TGTGCCAGCAGTTACGTAGGGGGTGTAGAGACCCAGTACTTC.

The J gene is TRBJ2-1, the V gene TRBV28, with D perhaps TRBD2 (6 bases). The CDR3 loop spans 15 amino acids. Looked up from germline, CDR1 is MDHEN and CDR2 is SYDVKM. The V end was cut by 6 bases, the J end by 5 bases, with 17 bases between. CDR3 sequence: CASSHHLATNNEQFF. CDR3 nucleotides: TGTGCCAGCAGCCACCACCTAGCGACTAACAATGAGCAGTTCTTC. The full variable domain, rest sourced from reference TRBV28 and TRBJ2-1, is DVKVTQSSRYLVKRTGEKVFLECVQDMDHENMFWYRQDPGLGLRLIYFSYDVKMKEKGDIPEGYSVSREKKERFSLILESASTNQTSMYLCASSHHLATNNEQFFGPGTRLTVL.

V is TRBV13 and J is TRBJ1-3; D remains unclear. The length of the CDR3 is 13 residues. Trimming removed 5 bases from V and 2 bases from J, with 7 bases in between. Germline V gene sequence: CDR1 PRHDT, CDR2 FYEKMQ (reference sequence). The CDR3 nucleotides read TGTGCCAGCAGCCCCGGGACTGGAAACACCATATATTTT. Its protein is CASSPGTGNTIYF. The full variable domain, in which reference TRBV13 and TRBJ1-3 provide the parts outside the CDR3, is AAGVIQSPRHLIKEKRETATLKCYPIPRHDTVYWYQQGPGQDPQFLISFYEKMQSDKGSIPDRFSAQQFSDYHSELNMSSLELGDSALYFCASSPGTGNTIYFGEGSWLTVV.

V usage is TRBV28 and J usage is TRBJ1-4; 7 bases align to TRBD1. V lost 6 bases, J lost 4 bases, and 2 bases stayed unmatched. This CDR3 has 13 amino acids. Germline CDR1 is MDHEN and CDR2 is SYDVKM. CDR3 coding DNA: TGTGCCAGCAGGGACAGGCGTAATGAAAAACTGTTTTTT. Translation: CASRDRRNEKLFF.

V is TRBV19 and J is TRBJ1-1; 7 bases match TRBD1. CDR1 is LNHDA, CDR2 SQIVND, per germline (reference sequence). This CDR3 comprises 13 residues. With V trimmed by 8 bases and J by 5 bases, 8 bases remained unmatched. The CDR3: CASGTDRETEAFF. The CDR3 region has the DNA TGTGCCAGTGGGACAGACAGGGAGACTGAAGCTTTCTTT.

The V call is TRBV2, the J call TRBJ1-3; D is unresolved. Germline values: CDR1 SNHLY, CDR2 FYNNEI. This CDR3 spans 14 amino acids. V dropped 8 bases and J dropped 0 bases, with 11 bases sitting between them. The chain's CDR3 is CASEGSHSGNTIYF. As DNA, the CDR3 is TGTGCCAGCGAAGGGAGTCACTCTGGAAACACCATATATTTT.

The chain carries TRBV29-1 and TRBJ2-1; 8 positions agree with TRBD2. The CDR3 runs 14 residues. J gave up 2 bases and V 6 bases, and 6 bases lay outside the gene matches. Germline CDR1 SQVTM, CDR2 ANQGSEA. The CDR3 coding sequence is TGCAGCGTAGCGGGAGAAGCCACCTACAATGAGCAGTTCTTC. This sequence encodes CSVAGEATYNEQFF.

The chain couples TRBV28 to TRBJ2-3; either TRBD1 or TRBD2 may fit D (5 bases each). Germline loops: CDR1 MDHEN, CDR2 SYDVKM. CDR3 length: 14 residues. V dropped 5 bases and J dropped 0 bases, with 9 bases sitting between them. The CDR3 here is CASSQGPSTDTQYF. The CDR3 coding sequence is TGTGCCAGCAGTCAGGGACCTAGCACAGATACGCAGTATTTT.

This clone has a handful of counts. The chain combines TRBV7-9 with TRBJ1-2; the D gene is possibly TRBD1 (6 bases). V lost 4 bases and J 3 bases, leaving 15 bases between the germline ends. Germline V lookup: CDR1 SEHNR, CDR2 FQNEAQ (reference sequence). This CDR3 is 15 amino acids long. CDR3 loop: CASSSGDTSDYGYTF. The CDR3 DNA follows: TGTGCCAGCAGCTCGGGGGACACCTCTGACTATGGCTACACCTTC.